This T cell receptor (beta chain) was sequenced during a study of cytomegalovirus exposure and HLA in healthy donors. On this clone: What it recognizes is unknown.

Whereas donors were nominally healthy upon sampling, unrecorded immune exposures were probable. Vbeta (60) and Jbeta (13) primers were used in the PCR. The data were produced by immunoSEQ multiplex PCR, yet TCRdb's version contains in-frame clones alone and is incomplete. The table has 70,000 to 90,000 clones, around 65% seen once. Findings and caveats of the study: Fewer N-insertions (relative to the roughly 720-donor mean) were reportedly seen in an Asian-associated ancestry cluster in a later analysis. Most TCR sequences were rare, but some public TCRs occurred in many donors.

Sequencing was carried out using PBMCs. The clonotype comes from a man aged 55-75 years in good health and CMV-seropositive.

The CDR3 region has the DNA TGTGCCAGCGGGACTAGCGTTGTGAAACAGTTCTTC. Translated, it gives CASGTSVVKQFF. The chain employs TRBV6-5 and TRBJ2-1, with 10 bases identical to TRBD2. The germline gives CDR1 MNHEY, CDR2 SVGAGI. This CDR3 is 12 amino acids long. V lost 8 bases, J lost 13 bases, and 8 bases stayed unmatched.